Shown below are 26 T cell receptor beta chains from a single sample sequenced in a study of T-cell reconstitution after alpha-beta-depleted transplantation in children. The TCRbeta library was prepared with unique molecular identifiers. TCRdb itself ran the PCR reads through MiXCR, one entry per CDR3 protein. The sample holds 240,000 or so distinct CDR3 sequences, around 7.5% seen once. Sequenced here: PBMCs, mostly from graft donor cells, sampled 180 days after TCRalphabeta/CD19-depleted stem cell transplant. The receptors stem from a male patient aged 10-17 years who had a stem cell transplant for acute lymphoblastic leukemia, so the T cells may come from the graft donor.

The table lists this clonotype with many counts. The chain links TRBV20-1 to TRBJ2-7, with TRBD1 identical over 7 bases. The CDR3 spans 13 residues. V gave up 3 bases and J gave up 1 base; unmatched junction bases: 3. From germline, CDR1 is DFQATT and CDR2 SNEGSKA (reference sequence). This chain's CDR3 is CSARGRGSYEQYF. CDR3 DNA: TGCAGTGCTAGGGGCAGGGGGTCCTACGAGCAGTACTTC.

The table lists this clonotype with many counts. The CDR3 DNA sequence: TGTGCCAGCAGTTTAGGCCTTTTCGGGAGGCCTACTAGATCTCAGGAAGAGACCCAGTACTTC. Its translation is CASSLGLFGRPTRSQEETQYF. The V and J genes are TRBV28 and TRBJ2-5, with TRBD2 matching over 7 bases. V was clipped by 2 bases and J by 3 bases; unmatched bases: 24. The CDR3 covers 21 residues. CDR1 is MDHEN and CDR2 is SYDVKM in the germline V gene.

This clonotype was counted ten times or more. The chain employs TRBV27 and TRBJ1-1; D not certain. The CDR3 sequence is 15 residues long. Germline V gene data show CDR1 as MNHEY and CDR2 as SMNVEV (reference sequence). Trimming took off 0 bases at V and 0 bases at J, with 8 bases between the two ends. Written as DNA, the CDR3 is TGTGCCAGCAGTTTATCGGCCCGGTTGAACACTGAAGCTTTCTTT. Its protein product is CASSLSARLNTEAFF.

Many counts were recorded for this clonotype. The chain couples TRBV7-9 to TRBJ1-1; TRBD1 aligns across 8 bases. CDR1 is SEHNR and CDR2 is FQNEAQ in the germline V gene (reference sequence). The CDR3 length is 12 residues. V was pared by 8 bases and J by 4 bases, with 3 bases of the junction left unmatched. CDR3 loop: CASVTGGTEAFF. The CDR3 region has the DNA TGTGCCAGCGTCACAGGGGGCACTGAAGCTTTCTTT.

This clonotype was counted at least ten times. The CDR3 spells CSVEGLYEQYF. In DNA form, the CDR3 reads TGCAGCGTTGAAGGACTTTACGAGCAGTACTTC. The rearrangement joins TRBV29-1 to TRBJ2-7; D ambiguous. The CDR3 spans 11 residues. The V end lost 1 base, the J end lost 4 bases, and 5 bases lay between the germline ends. Germline-derived CDR1 and CDR2 are SQVTM and ANQGSEA.

V usage is TRBV5-1 and J usage is TRBJ2-1, with 9 bases aligning to TRBD2. Trimming removed 0 bases from V and 7 bases from J; junction bases left unmatched: 5. There are 15 residues in the CDR3. Germline lookup yields CDR1 SGHRS and CDR2 YFSETQ. In nucleotides, the CDR3 is TGCGCCAGCAGCTTGGGCGGGAGGGCGGGGAATGAGCAGTTCTTC. It is translated as CASSLGGRAGNEQFF.

In its sample, this clonotype was seen many times. Relative to the germline gene, one junction end is altered; a read error may explain this. This chain links TRBV5-1 with TRBJ2-7; D gene ambiguous. This CDR3 region has 8 residues. CDR1 and CDR2 from the germline V gene are SGHRS and YFSETQ. The CDR3 loop is CASTPDFF. The CDR3, as DNA: TGCGCCAGCACCCCAGACTTCTTC.

In this sample, this clonotype turned up many times. The genes are TRBV6-1 and TRBJ2-1; TRBD2 matches 11 bases. V lost 6 bases to trimming and J lost 0 bases; unmatched junction nucleotides: 7. There are 17 residues in the CDR3. Germline lookup yields CDR1 MNHNS and CDR2 SASEGT. The CDR3 bases are TGTGCCAGCAGCATAGCGGGGGGGCCCATCTCCTACAATGAGCAGTTCTTC. Protein sequence: CASSIAGGPISYNEQFF.

The CDR3 nucleotides read TGTGCCAGCAGCTTATGGCGGGGGGACTACGAGCAGTACTTC. Protein sequence: CASSLWRGDYEQYF. V gene TRBV5-6 combines with J gene TRBJ2-7, with 8 bases matching TRBD2. CDR1 and CDR2 from the germline V gene are SGHDT and YYEEEE. This CDR3 region has 14 residues. With V trimmed by 2 bases and J by 3 bases, 4 bases remained unmatched. Filled out from reference TRBV5-6 and TRBJ2-7, the complete variable domain reads DAGVTQSPTHLIKTRGQQVTLRCSPKSGHDTVSWYQQALGQGPQFIFQYYEEEERQRGNFPDRFSGHQFPNYSSELNVNALLLGDSALYLCASSLWRGDYEQYFGPGTRLTVT.

The CDR3 DNA reads as TGTGCCAGCAGCTTGTCTGCCGGCCTTGAAGCTTTCTTT. It is translated as CASSLSAGLEAFF. The chain combines TRBV5-4 with TRBJ1-1; D gene unclear. Between the trimmed V and J ends, which lost 1 base and 7 bases, there was a span of 11 bases. This CDR3 has 13 amino acids. Germline V gene data show CDR1 as SGHNT and CDR2 as YYREEE (reference sequence).

This clonotype was detected many times. This chain links TRBV20-1 with TRBJ2-3; weak D call: TRBD2 (5 bases). CDR1 is DFQATT, CDR2 SNEGSKA, per germline (reference sequence). The CDR3 length is 14 residues. With 6 bases removed from V and 1 base from J, the gap between germline ends came to 14 bases. In DNA form, the CDR3 reads TGCAGTGCCATGACTAACCTCGGCACAGATACGCAGTATTTT. Encoded protein: CSAMTNLGTDTQYF.

This clonotype was seen repeatedly, ten times or more. The V gene is TRBV6-2 or TRBV6-3, the J gene TRBJ2-3; 9 bases match TRBD2. The CDR3 consists of 20 residues. Germline trimming cut 0 bases from V and 0 bases from J; bases unmatched to any gene: 13. Germline assignment: CDR1 MNHEY and CDR2 SVGEGT. The DNA of the CDR3 is TGTGCCAGCAGTTACTCGGGGACCGCGGGGGGGAGCTCTAGCACAGATACGCAGTATTTT. Protein sequence: CASSYSGTAGGSSSTDTQYF.

This clonotype came up a few times. The J gene is TRBJ1-6, the V gene TRBV28; D ambiguous. The germline V gene has CDR1 MDHEN and CDR2 SYDVKM. The CDR3 length is 16 residues. The V gene lost 5 bases and the J gene lost 0 bases, with 11 bases spanning the gap. CDR3 nucleotides: TGTGCCAGCAGTCTTCGAATCCTCTCCTATAATTCACCCCTCCACTTT. Translation: CASSLRILSYNSPLHF.

This clonotype appeared many times. This chain joins TRBV4-3 and TRBJ2-2; tentative D call: TRBD1 (5 bases). Trimming left V 3 bases short and J 6 bases short, with 20 bases between. The CDR3 totals 17 residues. CDR1 and CDR2 (germline): LGHNA, YSLEER. In DNA, the CDR3 is TGCGCCAGCAGCCACGCTATTTGGCCTACAGGCGCCGGGGAGCTGTTTTTT. It codes for CASSHAIWPTGAGELFF.

This clonotype was picked up many times. The CDR3, as DNA: TGTGCCAGCAGCGTTGGGACGTACTATGGCTACACCTTC. It encodes CASSVGTYYGYTF. The gene calls are TRBV9 and TRBJ1-2; weak D call: TRBD1 (5 bases). Germline values: CDR1 SGDLS, CDR2 YYNGEE. This CDR3 has 13 residues. V lost 2 bases to trimming and J lost 3 bases, with 8 bases between them.

This clonotype was seen at least ten times. The gene calls are TRBV6-5 and TRBJ2-2; 7 nucleotides align to TRBD2. The CDR3 contains 19 residues. The V gene's germline CDR1 is MNHEY and CDR2 SVGAGI. V gave up 2 bases and J gave up 2 bases; unmatched junction bases: 14. The CDR3 reads CASSYPNSPRDYNTGELFF. The CDR3 coding sequence is TGTGCCAGCAGTTACCCCAATAGCCCCCGGGACTATAACACCGGGGAGCTGTTTTTT.

Many counts were recorded for this clonotype. This chain links TRBV28 with TRBJ2-4; D is uncertain. Per germline, CDR1 MDHEN and CDR2 SYDVKM. The CDR3 is 16 amino acids. V was pared by 2 bases and J by 1 base, with 12 bases between. The CDR3 DNA reads as TGTGCCAGCAGTTTACCCCAACTCGGGGCCAAAAACATTCAGTACTTC. Its protein product is CASSLPQLGAKNIQYF.

This clonotype was recorded many times. The chain couples TRBV5-6 to TRBJ1-6, with D possibly matching TRBD1 (5 bases). This CDR3 comprises 13 residues. V was clipped by 3 bases and J by 8 bases, with 9 bases between them. Germline V gene lookup returns CDR1 SGHDT and CDR2 YYEEEE. The CDR3 nucleotides read TGTGCCAGCAGCTGGACACTTCATTCACCCCTCCACTTT. Translation: CASSWTLHSPLHF.

This clonotype was recorded at least ten times. This chain connects TRBV18 to TRBJ2-7; possible D gene TRBD2, 6 bases. This CDR3 region has 11 residues. The germline V and J ends were trimmed by 5 bases and 5 bases, with 7 bases remaining between them. Germline V CDR1 and CDR2: KGHSH, LQKENI. The CDR3 DNA reads TGTGCCAGCTCAGCGGGGAACGAGCAGTACTTC. Its protein product is CASSAGNEQYF.

Turning to this clonotype: A read error may be the cause here, since a much bigger clone is one base away. The chain joins TRBV11-2 to TRBJ1-2; D not resolved. The CDR3 sequence is 14 residues long. Germline loops: CDR1 SGHAT, CDR2 FQNNGV. This CDR3 is CASSLRETNYGCTF. DNA for the CDR3: TGTGCCAGCAGCTTGCGGGAAACTAACTATGGCTGCACCTTC. The whole variable domain, remainder taken from reference TRBV11-2 and TRBJ1-2, is EAGVAQSPRYKIIEKRQSVAFWCNPISGHATLYWYQQILGQGPKLLIQFQNNGVVDDSQLPKDRFSAERLKGVDSTLKIQPAKLEDSAVYLCASSLRETNYGCTFGSGTRLTVV.

This clonotype was observed at least ten times. The V gene is TRBV29-1, the J gene TRBJ1-1; possibly TRBD1 for D (5 bases). Germline V gene data show CDR1 as SQVTM and CDR2 as ANQGSEA. CDR3 length: 12 residues. Deletions cut 4 bases from V and 3 bases from J, with 9 bases between. This CDR3 reads CSVATGYTEAFF. The DNA for the CDR3 is TGCAGCGTTGCAACAGGCTACACTGAAGCTTTCTTT.

This clonotype was observed many times. The gene calls are TRBV10-3 and TRBJ2-2; D is unresolved. Between the trimmed V and J ends, which lost 8 bases and 2 bases, there was a span of 12 bases. The CDR3 is 14 residues long. CDR1 and CDR2 (germline): ENHRY, SYGVKD. DNA for the CDR3: TGTGCCATCGAGTCCACGGGTAACACCGGGGAGCTGTTTTTT. Translating it yields CAIESTGNTGELFF.

This clonotype was detected ten times or more. J is TRBJ1-3 and V is TRBV9; D ambiguous. V was trimmed by 4 bases and J by 4 bases, leaving 9 bases between them. Germline CDR1 SGDLS, CDR2 YYNGEE. This CDR3 has 13 residues. CDR3: CASSTPPGNTIYF. CDR3 DNA sequence: TGTGCCAGCAGCACCCCTCCCGGAAACACCATATATTTT.

This clonotype was counted ten times or more. Written as DNA, the CDR3 is TGCAGCGTTGTTCCGGGGCACAGCCAAGAGACCCAGTACTTC. It specifies CSVVPGHSQETQYF. The gene calls are TRBV29-1 and TRBJ2-5; either TRBD1 or TRBD2 may fit D (5 bases each). The V end lost 4 bases, the J end lost 1 base, and 13 bases lay between the germline ends. Per germline, CDR1 SQVTM and CDR2 ANQGSEA. The CDR3 is 14 residues long.

This clonotype was found many times. The rearrangement links TRBV5-1 to TRBJ2-7, with unresolved D. From germline, CDR1 is SGHRS and CDR2 YFSETQ. The CDR3 has 15 amino acids. Between the trimmed V and J ends, which lost 2 bases and 0 bases, there was a span of 12 bases. The chain's CDR3 is CASSLSPFSSYEQYF. The CDR3 nucleotides are TGCGCCAGCAGCTTAAGTCCCTTCAGCTCCTACGAGCAGTACTTC.

This clonotype was counted ten times or more. This chain uses TRBV20-1 with TRBJ2-7; TRBD2 matches 8 bases. Germline-derived CDR1 and CDR2 are DFQATT and SNEGSKA (reference sequence). The V gene end was trimmed by 1 base and the J gene end by 0 bases; junction bases not matched to a gene: 8. This CDR3 has 16 residues. Here the CDR3 reads CSARGPSSGHSYEQYF. DNA for the CDR3: TGCAGTGCTAGAGGCCCTTCTAGCGGGCACTCCTACGAGCAGTACTTC.